One sample yielded the 3 T cell receptor beta chains listed below, sequenced in a study of radiotherapy plus CTLA-4 blockade in lung cancer. Here immunoSEQ multiplex PCR was the method, and the copy in TCRdb shows in-frame clones only, minus some. Here the sample spans some 110,000 clones, roughly 84% being singletons. Sequenced material: peripheral blood, taken from a patient treated with radiotherapy plus ipilimumab. The receptors derive from a human donor with non-small cell lung cancer that progressed on radiotherapy plus ipilimumab. Some clones in this sample may be carry-over from other donors' samples.

The chain links TRBV11-1 to TRBJ2-3; D gene ambiguous. Germline V lookup: CDR1 SGHAT, CDR2 FQDESV (reference sequence). The CDR3 is made up of 13 amino acids. The V end lost 5 bases, the J end lost 2 bases, and 8 bases lay between the germline ends. Here the CDR3 reads CASSPGATDTQYF. For the CDR3, the DNA is TGTGCCAGCAGCCCGGGCGCCACAGATACGCAGTATTTT.

J is TRBJ2-4 and V is TRBV30; no definite D call. Looked up from germline, CDR1 is GTSNPN and CDR2 is SVGIG (reference sequence). The CDR3 is 15 residues long. Trimming took off 0 bases at V and 4 bases at J, with 13 bases between the two ends. The CDR3 region has the DNA TGTGCCTGGAGTGTAATCCCGGGTAGGAAAAACATTCAGTACTTC. Its protein is CAWSVIPGRKNIQYF.

As for this clone: One end of the junction fails to match germline, which may point to a read error. This chain joins TRBV18 and TRBJ2-5; D call uncertain. Germline CDR1 reads KGHSH; CDR2 reads LQKENI. The CDR3 loop spans 13 amino acids. The CDR3 nucleotides read TGTGCCAGCTCATCACCCCAGCAAGAGACCCAGTACTTC. Its translation is CASSSPQQETQYF. Variable domain in full (rest from reference TRBV18 and TRBJ2-5): NAGVMQNPRHLVRRRGQEARLRCSPMKGHSHVYWYRQLPEEGLKFMVYLQKENIIDESGMPKERFSAEFPKEGPSILRIQQVVRGDSAAYFCASSSPQQETQYFGPGTRLLVL.